This T cell receptor (beta chain) was recorded in a study of blood T cells in healthy people across ages (dated by TCRdb to between 2014 and 2016). For context, the study as a whole: In model experiments, template switching captured about one uniquely barcoded TCR beta cDNA molecule for every two T cells. Using deep sequencing normalized with unique cDNA molecular identifiers, the study measured how TCR beta repertoire diversity changes with age. To avoid experimental bias, donors of different ages were randomly spread across the sequencing lanes. Donors were grouped into four age groups: young (average approximately 15 years), middle-aged (39), aged (around 60) and long-lived (around 82). Two additional independent replicas of 1 million unique cDNA reads from the same blood draw were analyzed for two donors (one aged 18 to 30 and one aged 80 or older).

The roughly 38 donors, aged 6 to 90 years, were systemically healthy Caucasian individuals from Russia. Each donor gave approximately 9.3 milliliters of peripheral blood, collected into EDTA-treated Vacutainer tubes. PBMCs were isolated by Ficoll-Paque density-gradient centrifugation, with at least 6 million obtained per sample. Trizol reagent was used to extract total RNA from PBMCs, with at least 5.5 micrograms per sample. For every donor, flow cytometry on a PBMC aliquot measured the percentage of naive CD45RAhigh/CD27high T cells. General conclusions and limits of the study: The CMV infection status of donors was not known, potentially confounding age-related changes in expanded clonotypes. Estimates of total diversity based on one million sequenced T cells were regarded as lower bounds and as underestimates. Because profiling used bulk unsorted PBMCs, naive and antigen-experienced compartments could not be compared conclusively. There was a strong correlation between observed TCR beta diversity and the percentage of naive T cells measured by flow cytometry. Compared with the aged group, more naive CD4+ T cells, fewer expanded clones and increased TCR diversity were shown by the long-lived group, suggesting age selection. Observed TCR beta diversity per million T cells fell roughly linearly with age, and a significant reduction was already apparent by age about 36.

Library preparation was by 5' RACE. The instrument given in TCRdb is Illumina HiSeq 2500. A second PCR of 7 to 11 cycles was run with a J-beta primer mix and a sample-barcoded 5' primer. Each TCR beta cDNA molecule received a unique molecular identifier from a template-switch 5' adaptor carrying 12 random nucleotides. Each sample yielded at least 3 million CDR3-containing paired-end reads. First-strand cDNA was synthesized from all RNA with the Mint cDNA synthesis kit, primed by a TRBC-specific oligonucleotide. Following uracil-DNA glycosylase treatment, all cDNA underwent a first 18-cycle PCR with the universal primers M1SS and BC2_uni_R. In the source study's methods: Each sample was normalized by randomly selecting 1 million high-quality reads, each carrying a distinct molecular identifier. Instead of being binned into consensus sequences, reads with shared molecular identifiers were discarded. MiTCR, set to a Q25 quality threshold and the strictest error-elimination algorithm, was used for CDR3 identification, clonotype clustering and error correction. A nonparametric unseen species model with Euler transformation was used to estimate lower-bound total TCR beta diversity. Starting from the raw public reads, TCRdb applied fastp trimming at Q25, assembled clones with MiXCR and retained in-frame beta chains. CDR3 protein duplicates are merged, each entry listing the most common genes and DNA. The V and J calls here are based on TCRdb, not the publication. This sample gives over a million distinct CDR3 sequences in total; 40% to 45% of them show up just once. The ten largest clones take up approximately 19% of the sample.

The CDR3 sequence holds 15 residues, the cysteine and phenylalanine included. Of the read, only the CDR3 DNA is kept; its 45 bases are in frame from base 1. V ends up 7 bases short and J 4 bases short, with an unmatched junction base count of 13. CDR1 SQVTM and CDR2 ANQGSEA are derived from the germline V gene. Regarding this clonotype: The antigen it binds to is not known. Base qualities are not provided; no much larger clone lies one nucleotide away.

This TCR was sampled from an older woman in good health. Here the chain combines TRBV29-1 and TRBJ2-7; 10 bases in the middle match TRBD2. Sample: blood. This receptor has the CDR3 CSAVTPSGSLYEQYF. The DNA is as follows: TGCAGCGCCGTAACCCCTAGCGGGAGTTTATACGAGCAGTACTTC.